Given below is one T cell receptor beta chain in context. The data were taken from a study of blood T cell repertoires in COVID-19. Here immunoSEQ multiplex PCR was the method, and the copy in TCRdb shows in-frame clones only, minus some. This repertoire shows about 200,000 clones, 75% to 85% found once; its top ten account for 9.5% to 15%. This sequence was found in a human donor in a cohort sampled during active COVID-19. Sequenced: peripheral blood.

The CDR3 DNA reads TGTGCCAGCGGGACAGGGGCCCGAAACACCATATATTTT. This codes for CASGTGARNTIYF. J is TRBJ1-3 and V is TRBV27; 10 bases agree with TRBD1. CDR3 length: 13 amino acids. V lost 8 bases to trimming and J lost 5 bases; unmatched junction nucleotides: 3. Germline CDR1 MNHEY, CDR2 SMNVEV (reference sequence).